One sample yielded the 23 T cell receptor beta chains listed below, sequenced in a study of graft-versus-host responses after intestinal transplantation. Some clones are missing from TCRdb's copy, which holds only in-frame ones; the method was immunoSEQ multiplex PCR. The profile shows about 24,000 clones, 80% to 90% of them singletons. The material sequenced was PBMCs, taken around 460 days after intestinal transplant. Receptors originate from a human patient who received an intestinal transplant, so some T cells may come from the graft donor.

The chain is built from TRBV11-2 and TRBJ2-7, with TRBD2 matching over 11 bases. Germline CDR1 reads SGHAT; CDR2 reads FQNNGV. The junction had 9 bases not matched to a gene; V was cut back by 1 base and J by 4 bases. This CDR3 is 17 amino acids long. The DNA of the CDR3 is TGTGCCAGCAGCTTAGCTCCCACAACTAGCGGGGGATACGAGCAGTACTTC. It codes for CASSLAPTTSGGYEQYF.

In this sample, this clone turned up once. This rearrangement joins TRBV7-9 to TRBJ1-5; D perhaps matches TRBD1 (5 bases). Germline CDR1 reads SEHNR; CDR2 reads FQNEAQ (reference sequence). There are 16 residues in the CDR3. The V gene lost 1 base and the J gene lost 2 bases, with 12 bases spanning the gap. For the CDR3, the DNA is TGTGCCAGCAGCTTAGGGGGCTTCGAGGGCAATCAGCCCCAGCATTTT. Its protein is CASSLGGFEGNQPQHF.

This chain links TRBV11-3 with TRBJ1-1; 8 positions match TRBD1. Trimming cost V 3 bases and J 1 base; bases outside gene matches: 7. Germline V gene lookup returns CDR1 SGHNT and CDR2 YENEEA. The CDR3 contains 16 residues. In DNA form, the CDR3 reads TGTGCCAGCAGCTTCCGACAGGGGAAAAGGAACACTGAAGCTTTCTTT. Translating it yields CASSFRQGKRNTEAFF.

This clone appeared a few times. This chain joins TRBV6-5 and TRBJ2-7; D might be TRBD2 (6 bases). The CDR3 contains 13 residues. Germline V gives CDR1 MNHEY, CDR2 SVGAGI. The V gene lost 7 bases and the J gene lost 5 bases, with 15 bases spanning the gap. The CDR3 region has the DNA TGTGCCAGCAACGGGGGAGTCGGAAACGAGCAGTACTTC. Residues: CASNGGVGNEQYF.

This clone showed up just once. This sequence joins TRBV11-3 and TRBJ2-7; D is ambiguous. V shed 4 bases and J shed 2 bases, with 9 bases lying between them. In germline, CDR1 is SGHNT, CDR2 YENEEA. CDR3 size: 13 residues. The CDR3 DNA reads TGTGCCAGCAGCTCCGGGCCAACCTACGAGCAGTACTTC. Protein sequence: CASSSGPTYEQYF.

Only one count was recorded for this clone. This chain uses TRBV10-1 with TRBJ1-2; D is uncertain. The CDR3 covers 15 residues. Germline loops: CDR1 WNHNN, CDR2 SYGVQD (reference sequence). V was clipped by 3 bases and J by 4 bases, with 15 bases between them. In DNA, the CDR3 is TGCGCCAGCAGTGAAGGATCGCGAAAGACCTATGGCTACACCTTC. Its protein product is CASSEGSRKTYGYTF.

This chain uses TRBV10-3 with TRBJ2-1, with 10 bases identical to TRBD2. The trim removed 2 bases at V and 9 bases at J, leaving 7 bases unmatched. The CDR3 covers 15 residues. Germline-derived CDR1 and CDR2 are ENHRY and SYGVKD. The CDR3 DNA sequence: TGTGCCATCAGTGAGAGCGGGAGGGCCGGGGGTGAGCAGTTCTTC. Residues: CAISESGRAGGEQFF.

CDR3 sequence: CASSPLLAENEQFF. In DNA, the CDR3 is TGTGCCAGCAGCCCCCTACTAGCGGAGAATGAGCAGTTCTTC. The rearrangement joins TRBV13 to TRBJ2-1; 8 nucleotides align to TRBD2. In germline, CDR1 is PRHDT, CDR2 FYEKMQ (reference sequence). V shed 5 bases, J shed 7 bases, and the junction held 7 bases outside the gene matches. The CDR3 is 14 residues long.

The chain links TRBV4-1 to TRBJ2-7; TRBD1 might be the D (6 bases). V lost 0 bases and J lost 3, with 15 bases in between. CDR1 and CDR2 from the germline V gene are MGHRA and YSYEKL. The CDR3 extends over 16 amino acids. The CDR3: CASSQDWDSGVYEQYF. The DNA of the CDR3 is TGCGCCAGCAGCCAAGATTGGGATTCAGGGGTCTACGAGCAGTACTTC.

The V call is TRBV9, the J call TRBJ2-7, with TRBD2 as a possible D gene (6 bases). Germline-derived CDR1 and CDR2 are SGDLS and YYNGEE. The V gene lost 0 bases and the J gene lost 2 bases, with 21 bases spanning the gap. This CDR3 has 18 amino acids. This CDR3 reads CASSVAPGEPYLTYEQYF. CDR3 nucleotides: TGTGCCAGCAGCGTAGCTCCGGGGGAACCCTACCTTACCTACGAGCAGTACTTC.

The rearrangement links TRBV7-9 to TRBJ2-3, with 14 bases that match TRBD2. J was trimmed by 4 bases and V by 4 bases; bases with no gene match: 7. The CDR3 sequence is 17 residues long. Germline V gives CDR1 SEHNR, CDR2 FQNEAQ (reference sequence). The CDR3 loop is CASSSVGTSGRADTQYF. The CDR3, as DNA: TGTGCCAGCAGCTCCGTAGGGACTAGCGGGAGAGCAGATACGCAGTATTTT. The full variable domain, in which reference TRBV7-9 and TRBJ2-3 provide the parts outside the CDR3, is DTGVSQNPRHKITKRGQNVTFRCDPISEHNRLYWYRQTLGQGPEFLTYFQNEAQLEKSRLLSDRFSAERPKGSFSTLEIQRTEQGDSAMYLCASSSVGTSGRADTQYFGPGTRLTVL.

The V and J genes are TRBV5-1 and TRBJ2-5; the match to TRBD2 covers 9 bases. Germline-derived CDR1 and CDR2 are SGHRS and YFSETQ. The CDR3 length is 13 residues. V lost 9 bases, J lost 2 bases, and 5 bases stayed unmatched. The CDR3 coding sequence is TGCGCCACCAGAGCGGGAGGACAAGAGACCCAGTACTTC. Translating gives CATRAGGQETQYF. The full variable domain, in which reference TRBV5-1 and TRBJ2-5 provide the parts outside the CDR3, is KAGVTQTPRYLIKTRGQQVTLSCSPISGHRSVSWYQQTPGQGLQFLFEYFSETQRNKGNFPGRFSGRQFSNSRSEMNVSTLELGDSALYLCATRAGGQETQYFGPGTRLLVL.

This clone was observed a few times. The chain employs TRBV27 and TRBJ1-1, with 8 bases identical to TRBD1. The V gene end was trimmed by 5 bases and the J gene end by 3 bases; junction bases not matched to a gene: 11. The CDR3 is 16 residues long. Germline-derived CDR1 and CDR2 are MNHEY and SMNVEV (reference sequence). The CDR3 reads CASSLRQGLLYTEAFF. CDR3 nucleotide sequence: TGTGCCAGCAGTCTTAGACAGGGGCTCCTATACACTGAAGCTTTCTTT.

The rearrangement joins TRBV5-1 to TRBJ2-1; the D gene could be TRBD1 or TRBD2 (5 bases each). Trimming cost V 4 bases and J 1 base, with 12 bases left between them. Per germline, CDR1 SGHRS and CDR2 YFSETQ. The CDR3 extends over 15 amino acids. The CDR3 region is CASSVQRGSYNEQFF. CDR3 DNA sequence: TGCGCCAGCAGCGTACAGAGGGGATCCTACAATGAGCAGTTCTTC. Full variable domain (rest looked up from reference TRBV5-1 and TRBJ2-1): KAGVTQTPRYLIKTRGQQVTLSCSPISGHRSVSWYQQTPGQGLQFLFEYFSETQRNKGNFPGRFSGRQFSNSRSEMNVSTLELGDSALYLCASSVQRGSYNEQFFGPGTRLTVL.

The J gene is TRBJ2-3, the V gene TRBV28, with D unresolved. There are 14 residues in the CDR3. The ends were cut back, 6 bases at V and 2 bases at J, with 12 bases in the middle. In germline, CDR1 is MDHEN, CDR2 SYDVKM. DNA of the CDR3: TGTGCCAGCAGGAAACATGGAGTCACAGATACGCAGTATTTT. Translated: CASRKHGVTDTQYF.

This sequence joins TRBV7-9 and TRBJ2-3; D might be TRBD2 (5 bases). Trimming took off 1 base at V and 6 bases at J, with 11 bases between the two ends. The length of the CDR3 is 14 residues. The germline CDR1 and CDR2 sequences are SEHNR and FQNEAQ (reference sequence). The CDR3 nucleotides are TGTGCCAGCAGCTTAGTCAGCGAGCGGGATACGCAGTATTTT. It encodes CASSLVSERDTQYF.

The chain recombines TRBV5-6 with TRBJ2-5; D may be TRBD2 (5 bases). The CDR3 runs 12 residues. Germline V CDR1 and CDR2: SGHDT, YYEEEE. V lost 2 bases and J lost 11, with 13 bases in between. CDR3 protein: CASSLGTSGQYF. In nucleotides, the CDR3 is TGTGCCAGCAGCTTAGGTACCTCGGGGCAGTACTTC.

This chain joins TRBV30 and TRBJ2-2; D is undetermined. The CDR3 loop spans 14 amino acids. Per the germline V gene, CDR1 is GTSNPN and CDR2 is SVGIG (reference sequence). V was pared by 4 bases and J by 4 bases, with 13 bases between. The chain's CDR3 is CAWNRYGLTGELFF. The CDR3 coding sequence is TGTGCCTGGAATAGATATGGTCTCACCGGGGAGCTGTTTTTT.

This chain connects TRBV2 to TRBJ1-2; 10 bases line up with TRBD1. In germline, CDR1 is SNHLY, CDR2 FYNNEI. Trimming cost V 7 bases and J 6 bases; bases outside gene matches: 5. CDR3 length equals 13 residues. CDR3 protein: CASIYGTGDGYTF. The CDR3 nucleotides are TGTGCCAGCATATACGGGACAGGGGATGGCTACACCTTC.

The V call is TRBV6-5, the J call TRBJ1-5; D remains ambiguous. The CDR3 extends over 15 amino acids. Between the trimmed V and J ends, which lost 8 bases and 4 bases, there was a span of 18 bases. Germline CDR1 is MNHEY and CDR2 is SVGAGI. The CDR3 DNA reads TGTGCCAGCCTGTCGTCCCTTCTAGGGAATCAGCCCCAGCATTTT. Protein product: CASLSSLLGNQPQHF.

In DNA, the CDR3 is TGTGCCAGCAGCGTAGCCGGGACTAGCGGGAGAGAGACCCAGTACTTC. It encodes CASSVAGTSGRETQYF. This chain connects TRBV9 to TRBJ2-5, with 14 positions matching TRBD2. V lost 0 bases to trimming and J lost 4 bases; unmatched junction nucleotides: 2. CDR3 size: 16 residues. CDR1 is SGDLS and CDR2 is YYNGEE in the germline V gene.

The chain combines TRBV18 with TRBJ2-7, with 8 bases that match TRBD1. CDR3 size: 15 residues. V gave up 0 bases and J gave up 3 bases; unmatched junction bases: 4. Per germline, CDR1 KGHSH and CDR2 LQKENI. CDR3 sequence: CASSPPSTGGYEQYF. CDR3 in DNA: TGTGCCAGCTCACCACCGTCCACAGGGGGCTACGAGCAGTACTTC.

The chain couples TRBV6-6 to TRBJ2-7; D unresolved. Trimming cost V 2 bases and J 0 bases, with 8 bases left between them. The CDR3 is 14 amino acids. Germline CDR1 and CDR2: MNHNY and SVGAGI (reference sequence). The CDR3 sequence: CASSYSGSSYEQYF. The CDR3 DNA is TGTGCCAGCAGTTACAGTGGGTCCTCCTACGAGCAGTACTTC.